The clone carrying this T cell receptor beta chain was seen repeatedly, ten times or more. Its antigen is not identified. This sample is drawn from a study of molecular identifiers for immune sequencing clone quantification. Whole-study results and caveats: Clone sizes could be underestimated for highly expanded clones when identical TCR molecules share a barcode.

Trimming cost V 0 bases and J 8 bases, with 10 bases left between them. The V gene's germline CDR1 is SEHNR and CDR2 FQNEAQ (reference sequence). CDR3 length: 13 residues. Preparation of the bulk TCR libraries relied on previously described methods and listed TCR primers. TCRdb analysed the PCR reads with MiXCR anew, one entry per CDR3 protein. The sample lists around 480,000 distinct CDR3 sequences, 20% to 25% occurring once. The gene calls are TRBV7-9 and TRBJ1-1; D is unclear. The sample was naive CD8+ T cells from blood, with Jurkat cell RNA spiked in. Subset of the sample: FACS-sorted CD8+CD4-CCR7+CD45RA+ naive T cells. The receptor was derived from a human donor in good health. Some libraries in this study had Jurkat cell RNA spiked in. Here the CDR3 DNA reads TGTGCCAGCAGCTTAGCGCCGGTGAACGAAGCTTTCTTT. Translating it yields CASSLAPVNEAFF.